This entry describes one T cell receptor (beta chain). It lacks a known antigen. No base-level quality is on record; no much larger clone is a single base apart. This sample is drawn from a study of beta chain features in type 1 diabetes (dated by TCRdb to 2016 to 2019). In the study overall: Mean age, gender distribution, total cell number and subset yield were not different between patients and healthy donors. A total of over 90,000,000 sorted cells were examined across all samples, and a strong correlation was observed between cell number per subset and RNA yield. In the study, recently diagnosed type 1 diabetes patients and matched healthy donors were compared on the TCRB repertoires of their sorted circulating CD4+ T cell subsets. Whereas all 28 donors provided naive and central memory subsets, regulatory and stem cell-like memory subsets were isolated from just 8 patients and roughly eight healthy donors. The investigation overall reported the following: Naive, central memory and regulatory TCRB repertoires appeared more similar among patients than among healthy donors. PCR might favor shorter templates, but patient and control samples were amplified and corrected together, so any skew would affect both groups equally. Because the HLA sub-analyses included only small numbers of individuals, any influence of HLA type on TCRB rearrangement was left unresolved. Because cDNA was sequenced instead of genomic DNA, activated cells with high expression could be over-represented, although the groups did not differ in activation or CD3 levels. At VDJ recombination sites, patients with type 1 diabetes made fewer insertions and deleted more nucleotides, a pattern implying thymic rearrangement abnormalities. A moderate but significant shortening of TCRB CDR3 length was observed in type 1 diabetes patients in all four CD4+ subsets.

The entire amount of isolated RNA was reverse transcribed using the High Capacity cDNA Reverse Transcription Kit, so the sequenced TCRB transcripts were expressed ones. Deep immunoSEQ sequencing was performed on naive, central memory and regulatory T cell samples, with an average of around 3.5 million total reads per sample. After sorted cells were lysed in RLT buffer, RNA was extracted with DNase-treated RNeasy Micro or Mini kits, with the choice depending on cell number. Each cell subset was processed separately to prevent cross-contamination, with patient and healthy donor samples processed together. Using the immunoSEQ multiplex PCR, TCRB sequences were amplified from cDNA into 87-bp fragments spanning the CDR3 region. The amplicons were sequenced using the Illumina HiSeq platform. As for how the authors treated the data: PCR bias was computationally corrected using synthetic template baselines, reads within Hamming distance 2 were collapsed, and singletons that could not be merged were discarded. Reads were aligned against IMGT to assign V, D and J genes, CDR3 length and insertions or deletions at six rearrangement sites. Within each subset, clonotype counts were normalized to sorted cell number, and only after that were true diversity and Gini coefficients computed with the tcR R package. The overlap coefficient, calculated on TCRB nucleotide sequences, was used to quantify repertoire sharing. As a proxy for the pre-selection repertoire, out-of-frame TCRB sequences from naive cells were analyzed. The clones in this table, taken by TCRdb from immuneACCESS, are in-frame only. Not every clone is retained; where verified, under half of the shortfall comes from an unresolved V gene, and the cause of the rest is unknown. D and trimming were read from the DNA, whereas the V and J calls and clone size are those reported in that table. The sample contains 550,000 to 850,000 clones, roughly 13% of them found a single time. The leading ten clones occupy approximately 0.022% of the sample.

Each donor gave one peripheral blood draw, approximately 0.11 L on average, collected into heparinised tubes. Using a panel that included CD45RO, CCR7, CD25, CD127, CD95 and CD27, naive, central memory, regulatory and stem cell-like memory CD4+ T cells were sorted on a BD FACSAria II. Every sorted population had a purity above 98%. PBMCs were separated immediately by Lymphoprep density gradient centrifugation and were stained directly, without being cultured. To minimize batch effects, samples were stained and sorted in pairs, one healthy donor with one patient per experiment. The CDR3 runs 12 residues from the cysteine to the phenylalanine. CDR3 DNA is the only sequence kept; it has 36 bases, read in frame from the first base. Taken from the germline V gene, the CDR1 and CDR2 loops are MDHEN and SYDVKM. The V end loses 2 bases and the J end loses 5 bases, and a stretch of 4 bases separates them.

The V and J segments used are TRBV28 and TRBJ1-5; the D segment cannot be called with confidence. Material for sequencing was naive CD4+ T cells from blood. The intended sense of this specimen's cell subset or site label: true naive CD4+ T cells. The receptor's source is a man aged 18-30 years with type 1 diabetes. The CDR3 sequence is CASSLMDQPQHF. The sequence in DNA is TGTGCCAGCAGTTTAATGGATCAGCCCCAGCATTTT.